One and the same sample provided the 28 T cell receptor beta chains below, sequenced in a study of T cells expressing NK-cell markers. TCRdb processed the 5' RACE reads again and assigns one entry to each CDR3 protein, with no DNA. The sample spans about 120,000 distinct CDR3 sequences; the ten largest clones claim about 18%. What was sequenced was blood T cells: a sorted CD56 or NKG2C T cell subset, CD4+ or CD8+ T cells, or bulk PBMC T cells (not recorded which). These receptors were obtained from a woman between 18 and 70 years old in good health.

This chain's CDR3 is CSAQGGKSSTEAFF. The V call is TRBV20-1, the J call TRBJ1-1; the D call from TCRdb, TRBD1, cannot be confirmed without DNA. Per the germline V gene, CDR1 is DFQATT and CDR2 is SNEGSKA (reference sequence). The CDR3 extends over 14 amino acids.

The chain recombines TRBV2 with TRBJ1-1; the D call of TRBD1 rests on TCRdb alone, since no DNA is present to check it. Germline lookup yields CDR1 SNHLY and CDR2 FYNNEI. The CDR3 sequence is 14 residues long. The chain's CDR3 is CASGTDIGPGEAFF.

CDR3 amino acids: CASTRPTWTSGVLRMGETQYF. The chain combines TRBV11-2 with TRBJ2-5; the TCRdb call, TRBD2, lacks DNA for checking. Germline V gene data show CDR1 as SGHAT and CDR2 as FQNNGV. This CDR3 contains 21 residues. Together with reference TRBV11-2 and TRBJ2-5, the CDR3 gives the full variable domain: EAGVAQSPRYKIIEKRQSVAFWCNPISGHATLYWYQQILGQGPKLLIQFQNNGVVDDSQLPKDRFSAERLKGVDSTLKIQPAKLEDSAVYLCASTRPTWTSGVLRMGETQYFGPGTRLLVL.

The genes are TRBV27 and TRBJ2-5; absent DNA, TCRdb's TRBD1 call cannot be checked. Germline V gene lookup returns CDR1 MNHEY and CDR2 SMNVEV (reference sequence). This CDR3 is built from 15 residues. The CDR3 region is CASRYDGGGRETQYF.

The chain has TRBV14 and TRBJ2-3; TCRdb reports TRBD1, a call that lacks DNA to check it against. Germline loops: CDR1 SGHDN, CDR2 FVKESK. The CDR3 length is 18 residues. CDR3: CASSQLIRTGTSTDTQYF. Drawing the rest from reference TRBV14 and TRBJ2-3, the complete variable domain is EAGVTQFPSHSVIEKGQTVTLRCDPISGHDNLYWYRRVMGKEIKFLLHFVKESKQDESGMPNNRFLAERTGGTYSTLKVQPAELEDSGVYFCASSQLIRTGTSTDTQYFGPGTRLTVL.

This chain connects TRBV29-1 to TRBJ2-2; TCRdb designates TRBD1, a call that cannot be tested without DNA. Germline loops: CDR1 SQVTM, CDR2 ANQGSEA. CDR3 size: 15 residues. The CDR3: CSVELGQKNTGELFF.

The chain has TRBV29-1 and TRBJ2-1; with no DNA, the TCRdb D assignment of TRBD1 cannot be verified. The CDR3 contains 12 residues. Germline CDR1 is SQVTM and CDR2 is ANQGSEA. The CDR3 is CSVEVGQGWQFF.

This rearrangement joins TRBV7-3 to TRBJ2-1; as DNA is missing, the TRBD1 call by TCRdb cannot be tested. Germline loops: CDR1 SGHTA, CDR2 FQGTGA. The CDR3 is made up of 16 amino acids. CDR3 sequence: CASSSPHTRGHNEQFF.

The V gene is TRBV4-3, the J gene TRBJ1-4; TCRdb proposes TRBD1, but this gene call is untestable without DNA. From germline, CDR1 is LGHNA and CDR2 YSLEER. CDR3 size: 18 residues. CDR3 sequence: CASSDGRGRFATNEKLFF.

The genes are TRBV9 and TRBJ2-1; the D call from TCRdb, TRBD1, cannot be confirmed without DNA. CDR1 and CDR2 (germline): SGDLS, YYNGEE. This CDR3 has 18 amino acids. The CDR3 here is CASSAPRDRAQPYNEQFF.

The rearrangement joins TRBV4-3 to TRBJ1-6; the TRBD1 assignment by TCRdb is unverifiable without DNA. Per the germline V gene, CDR1 is LGHNA and CDR2 is YSLEER. The CDR3 consists of 17 residues. The CDR3 sequence: CASSQEIVRQGNSPLHF.

The chain joins TRBV7-9 to TRBJ2-7. Looked up from germline, CDR1 is SEHNR and CDR2 is FQNEAQ (reference sequence). The CDR3 spans 14 residues. The CDR3 region is CASSRLASAYEQYF.

The chain recombines TRBV12-5 with TRBJ1-2; the TRBD1 assignment by TCRdb is unverifiable without DNA. This CDR3 has 15 residues. Germline V gene data show CDR1 as LGHNT and CDR2 as FRNRAP. The CDR3: CASGLSPGPGDGYTF. Drawing the rest from reference TRBV12-5 and TRBJ1-2, the complete variable domain is DARVTQTPRHKVTEMGQEVTMRCQPILGHNTVFWYRQTMMQGLELLAYFRNRAPLDDSGMPKDRFSAEMPDATLATLKIQPSEPRDSAVYFCASGLSPGPGDGYTFGSGTRLTVV.

The chain is built from TRBV4-1 and TRBJ2-2; no DNA is available, so the TRBD1 call from TCRdb remains unchecked. The CDR3 loop spans 15 amino acids. Germline V lookup: CDR1 MGHRA, CDR2 YSYEKL. The CDR3 reads CASSQGRGVTGELFF.

This clonotype ranks as large (0.1 to 1%) in terms of frequency. V is TRBV20-1 and J is TRBJ2-5. Germline V gene sequence: CDR1 DFQATT, CDR2 SNEGSKA (reference sequence). The CDR3 has 14 residues. The CDR3 sequence: CSARDGSRAETQYF.

This sequence joins TRBV6-4 and TRBJ2-7; TCRdb lists TRBD1, though no DNA is available to test this call. The CDR3 totals 14 residues. CDR1 and CDR2 (germline): MRHNA, SNTAGT. The chain's CDR3 is CASGGQGEGYEQYF.

CDR3 protein: CASSVAGLYYEQYF. The chain uses TRBV7-6 and TRBJ2-7. The CDR3 totals 14 residues. The germline gives CDR1 SGHVS, CDR2 FNYEAQ.

This chain joins TRBV11-2 and TRBJ2-1; TCRdb's D call, TRBD1, is unchecked because there is no DNA. The CDR3 sequence is 15 residues long. Germline V lookup: CDR1 SGHAT, CDR2 FQNNGV. The CDR3 sequence is CASSSWDRDWNEQFF.

The chain couples TRBV5-4 to TRBJ2-5; the TCRdb D gene call, TRBD1, has no DNA to confirm it. The germline CDR1 and CDR2 sequences are SGHNT and YYREEE (reference sequence). CDR3 length: 15 amino acids. CDR3 region: CASSFFGTAGETQYF. Complete variable domain (other parts from reference TRBV5-4 and TRBJ2-5): ETGVTQSPTHLIKTRGQQVTLRCSSQSGHNTVSWYQQALGQGPQFIFQYYREEENGRGNFPPRFSGLQFPNYSSELNVNALELDDSALYLCASSFFGTAGETQYFGPGTRLLVL.

The chain links TRBV4-3 to TRBJ1-4; TCRdb's D gene call, TRBD1, goes unchecked for lack of DNA. Per the germline V gene, CDR1 is LGHNA and CDR2 is YSLEER. There are 16 residues in the CDR3. CDR3: CASSQDPGTGREKLFF.

The chain carries TRBV11-3 and TRBJ2-4; absent DNA, TCRdb's TRBD1 call cannot be checked. The CDR3 totals 14 residues. Germline assignment: CDR1 SGHNT and CDR2 YENEEA. This chain's CDR3 is CASSLRTGENIQYF.

CDR3 in amino acids: CASSSSPMNTEAFF. The chain links TRBV7-3 to TRBJ1-1; TCRdb indicates TRBD1, and absent DNA this call remains unverified. From germline, CDR1 is SGHTA and CDR2 FQGTGA. The CDR3 covers 14 residues.

The chain carries TRBV11-3 and TRBJ1-1; TCRdb's D call, TRBD1, is unchecked because there is no DNA. The CDR3 runs 14 residues. CDR1 SGHNT and CDR2 YENEEA come from the germline V gene. CDR3: CASSLRGQNTEAFF.

The chain has TRBV7-3 and TRBJ2-3. The germline V gene encodes CDR1 SGHTA and CDR2 FQGTGA. This CDR3 spans 14 amino acids. CDR3: CASSFDGSTDTQYF.

This rearrangement joins TRBV23-1 to TRBJ2-1; TCRdb gives TRBD2 as the D gene, but with no DNA this cannot be confirmed. TRBV23-1 is an open reading frame, and its role is uncertain. This CDR3 contains 20 residues. The CDR3 loop reads CASSPSGTLPGLAPNNEQFF.

CDR3 sequence reads: CACRDSNTGELFF. This chain links TRBV30 with TRBJ2-2; TCRdb selects TRBD1, and the lack of DNA leaves this call unchecked. CDR3 length: 13 residues. CDR1 is GTSNPN, CDR2 SVGIG, per germline (reference sequence). The full variable domain, rest sourced from reference TRBV30 and TRBJ2-2, is SQTIHQWPATLVQPVGSPLSLECTVEGTSNPNLYWYRQAAGRGLQLLFYSVGIGQISSEVPQNLSASRPQDRQFILSSKKLLLSDSGFYLCACRDSNTGELFFGEGSRLTVL.

V and J are TRBV20-1 and TRBJ2-2. Germline CDR1 and CDR2: DFQATT and SNEGSKA (reference sequence). The CDR3 is made up of 14 amino acids. The CDR3 loop is CSADDSSDTGELFF.

The J gene is TRBJ1-5, the V gene TRBV30. Per germline, CDR1 GTSNPN and CDR2 SVGIG (reference sequence). The CDR3 is 14 residues long. The CDR3 spells CAWSALGWTQPQHF.